This T cell receptor beta chain was captured by sequencing in a study of CD8+ T cells in alopecia areata. Study at large: Treatment with tofacitinib (6 to 18 months) was followed by 6 months off drug. Whole-study findings and limits: Amid tofacitinib therapy, many expanded lesional clones stayed present in scalp and blood. For patients receiving tofacitinib, scalp clonality and expanded CD8+ clones among the top 100 significantly decreased.

The CDR3 is 11 residues long. In germline, CDR1 is DFQATT, CDR2 SNEGSKA (reference sequence). Trimming cost V 4 bases and J 5 bases, with 8 bases left between them. Reverse transcription of extracted RNA yielded cDNA, which provided the sequencing template. Measured with immunoSEQ multiplex PCR; TCRdb has only the in-frame clones, and not every one. The table records 110,000 to 150,000 clones, 45% to 60% of them present only once. Worth noting for this clone: What it binds is not known.

Treatment in this sample: oral pan-JAK inhibitor, 5-10 mg twice daily. Patients with alopecia areata provided lesional scalp punch biopsies as well as peripheral blood. This clonotype was sampled from a human donor with alopecia areata. The input for sequencing was CD8+ T cells sorted from blood, taken at week 4, from a patient treated with tofacitinib. The chain carries TRBV20-1 and TRBJ2-5, with D possibly being TRBD2 (5 bases). CDR3 sequence: CSAKGGETQYF. The CDR3 bases are TGCAGTGCTAAGGGCGGGGAGACCCAGTACTTC.